This TCR beta chain derives from a study of T cells after yellow fever vaccination. This clonotype was observed many times. CDR1 is SNHLY, CDR2 FYNNEI, per germline. Trimming took 6 bases from V and 1 from J, leaving 16 bases between them. The CDR3 sequence is 15 residues long. From the 5' RACE reads, TCRdb called clonotypes with MiXCR, one entry per CDR3 protein. Of around 300,000 distinct CDR3 sequences in the sample, roughly 4% were seen once. The specimen was PBMCs, collected 5 days after the yellow fever booster vaccination. The TCR sequence derives from a man aged 18 to 30 who received the YFV17D yellow fever vaccine. The chain has TRBV2 and TRBJ2-7; maybe TRBD2 (6 bases). The CDR3 DNA reads TGTGCCAGCAGCGCGGGACCGTGGGGTTCCTACGAGCAGTACTTC. It yields the protein CASSAGPWGSYEQYF.